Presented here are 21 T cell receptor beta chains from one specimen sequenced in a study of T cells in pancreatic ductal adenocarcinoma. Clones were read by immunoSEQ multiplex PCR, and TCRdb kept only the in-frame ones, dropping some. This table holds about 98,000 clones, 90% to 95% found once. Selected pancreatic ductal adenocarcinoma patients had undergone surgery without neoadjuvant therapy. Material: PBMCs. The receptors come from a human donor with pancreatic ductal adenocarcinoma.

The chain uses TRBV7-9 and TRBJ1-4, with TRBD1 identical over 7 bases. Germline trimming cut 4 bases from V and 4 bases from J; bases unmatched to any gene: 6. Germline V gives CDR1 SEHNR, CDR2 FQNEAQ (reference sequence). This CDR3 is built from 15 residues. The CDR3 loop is CASSSWTGFNEKLFF. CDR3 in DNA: TGTGCCAGCAGCTCCTGGACAGGTTTTAATGAAAAACTGTTTTTT.

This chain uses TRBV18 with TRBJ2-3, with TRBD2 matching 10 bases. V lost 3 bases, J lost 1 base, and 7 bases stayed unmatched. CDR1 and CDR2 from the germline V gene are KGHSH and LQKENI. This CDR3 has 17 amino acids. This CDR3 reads CASSPPLGLAGTDTQYF. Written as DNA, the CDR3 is TGTGCCAGCTCACCGCCCTTAGGACTAGCGGGCACAGATACGCAGTATTTT. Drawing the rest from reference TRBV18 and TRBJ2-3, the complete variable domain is NAGVMQNPRHLVRRRGQEARLRCSPMKGHSHVYWYRQLPEEGLKFMVYLQKENIIDESGMPKERFSAEFPKEGPSILRIQQVVRGDSAAYFCASSPPLGLAGTDTQYFGPGTRLTVL.

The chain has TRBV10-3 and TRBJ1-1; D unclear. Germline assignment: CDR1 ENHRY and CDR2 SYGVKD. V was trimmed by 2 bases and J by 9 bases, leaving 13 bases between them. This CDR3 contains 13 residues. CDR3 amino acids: CAISEEPQDQAFF. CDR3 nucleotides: TGTGCCATCAGTGAGGAACCACAAGATCAAGCTTTCTTT.

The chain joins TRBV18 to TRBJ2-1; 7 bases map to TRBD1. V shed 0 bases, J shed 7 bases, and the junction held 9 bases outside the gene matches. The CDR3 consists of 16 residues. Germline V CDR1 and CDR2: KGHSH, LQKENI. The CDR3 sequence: CASSPPNRGSGNEQFF. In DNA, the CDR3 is TGTGCCAGCTCACCACCGAACAGGGGAAGTGGGAATGAGCAGTTCTTC.

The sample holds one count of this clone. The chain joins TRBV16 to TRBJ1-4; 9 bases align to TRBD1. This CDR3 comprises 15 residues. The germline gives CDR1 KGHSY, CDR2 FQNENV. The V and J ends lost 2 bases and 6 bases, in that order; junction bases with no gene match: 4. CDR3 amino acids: CASSQPGTGYEKLFF. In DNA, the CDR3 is TGTGCCAGCAGCCAACCCGGGACAGGGTATGAAAAACTGTTTTTT.

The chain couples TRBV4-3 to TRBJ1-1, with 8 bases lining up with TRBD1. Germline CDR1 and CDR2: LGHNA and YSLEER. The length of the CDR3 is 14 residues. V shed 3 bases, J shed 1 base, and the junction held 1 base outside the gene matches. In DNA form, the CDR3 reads TGCGCCAGCAGCCACGGGACAGGGAACACTGAAGCTTTCTTT. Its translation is CASSHGTGNTEAFF.

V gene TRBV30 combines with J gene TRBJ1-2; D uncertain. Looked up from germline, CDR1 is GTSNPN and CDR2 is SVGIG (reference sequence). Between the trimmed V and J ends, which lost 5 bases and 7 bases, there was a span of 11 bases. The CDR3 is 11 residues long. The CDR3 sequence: CAWGRVFGYTF. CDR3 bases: TGTGCCTGGGGGCGCGTGTTTGGCTACACCTTC. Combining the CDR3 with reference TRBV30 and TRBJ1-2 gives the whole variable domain SQTIHQWPATLVQPVGSPLSLECTVEGTSNPNLYWYRQAAGRGLQLLFYSVGIGQISSEVPQNLSASRPQDRQFILSSKKLLLSDSGFYLCAWGRVFGYTFGSGTRLTVV.

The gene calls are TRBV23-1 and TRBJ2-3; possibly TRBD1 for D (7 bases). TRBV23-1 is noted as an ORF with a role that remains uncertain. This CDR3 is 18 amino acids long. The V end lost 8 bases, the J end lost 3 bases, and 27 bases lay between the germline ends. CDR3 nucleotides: TGCGCCAGCCTCCCACCTCCCCCGGAGGGGGCGCGGACAGATACGCAGTATTTT. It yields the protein CASLPPPPEGARTDTQYF.

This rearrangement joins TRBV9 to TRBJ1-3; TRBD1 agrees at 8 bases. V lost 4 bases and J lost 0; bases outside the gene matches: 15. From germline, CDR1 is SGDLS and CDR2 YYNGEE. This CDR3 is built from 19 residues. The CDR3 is CASSTHPGQAYSSGNTIYF. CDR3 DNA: TGTGCCAGCAGCACACATCCGGGACAGGCCTACAGCTCTGGAAACACCATATATTTT.

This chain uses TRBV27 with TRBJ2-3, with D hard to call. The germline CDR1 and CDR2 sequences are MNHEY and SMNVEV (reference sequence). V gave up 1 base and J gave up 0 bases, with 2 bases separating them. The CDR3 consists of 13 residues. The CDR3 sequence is CASSLLSTDTQYF. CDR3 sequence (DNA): TGTGCCAGCAGTTTATTAAGCACAGATACGCAGTATTTT.

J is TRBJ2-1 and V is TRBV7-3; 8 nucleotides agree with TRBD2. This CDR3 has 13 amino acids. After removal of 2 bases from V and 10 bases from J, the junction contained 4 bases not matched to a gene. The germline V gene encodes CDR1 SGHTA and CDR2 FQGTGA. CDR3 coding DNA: TGTGCCAGCAGCTTACATCGGGAGGGCGAGCAGTTCTTC. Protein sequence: CASSLHREGEQFF.

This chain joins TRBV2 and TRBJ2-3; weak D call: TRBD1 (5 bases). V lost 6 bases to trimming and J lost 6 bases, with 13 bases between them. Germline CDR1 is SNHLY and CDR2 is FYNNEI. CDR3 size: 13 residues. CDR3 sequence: CASRWGPGDTQYF. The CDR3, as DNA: TGTGCCAGCAGGTGGGGCCCCGGGGATACGCAGTATTTT.

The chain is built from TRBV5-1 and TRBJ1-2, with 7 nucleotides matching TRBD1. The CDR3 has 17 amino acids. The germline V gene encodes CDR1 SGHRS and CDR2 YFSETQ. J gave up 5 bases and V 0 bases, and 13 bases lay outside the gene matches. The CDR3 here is CASSLERTHRGIYGYTF. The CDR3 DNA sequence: TGCGCCAGCAGCTTGGAGCGGACACACAGGGGAATTTATGGCTACACCTTC.

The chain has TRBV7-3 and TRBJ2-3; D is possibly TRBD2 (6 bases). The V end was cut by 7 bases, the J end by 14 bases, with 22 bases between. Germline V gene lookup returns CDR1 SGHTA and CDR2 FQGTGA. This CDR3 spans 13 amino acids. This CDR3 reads CASIPLLGRERYF. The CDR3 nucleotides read TGTGCCAGCATCCCCCTCCTTGGGCGGGAACGGTATTTT.

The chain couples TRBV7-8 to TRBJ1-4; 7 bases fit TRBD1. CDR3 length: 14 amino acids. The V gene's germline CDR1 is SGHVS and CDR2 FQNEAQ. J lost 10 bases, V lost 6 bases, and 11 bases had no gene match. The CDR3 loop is CASRHGTAPGKLFF. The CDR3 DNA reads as TGTGCCAGCAGGCACGGGACAGCCCCTGGAAAACTGTTTTTT.

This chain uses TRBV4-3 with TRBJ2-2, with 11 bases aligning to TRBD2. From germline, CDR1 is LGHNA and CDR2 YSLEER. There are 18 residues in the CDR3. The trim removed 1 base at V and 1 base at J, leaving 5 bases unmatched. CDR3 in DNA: TGCGCCAGCAGCCAAGGAACTAGCGGGGGACTGAACACCGGGGAGCTGTTTTTT. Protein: CASSQGTSGGLNTGELFF.

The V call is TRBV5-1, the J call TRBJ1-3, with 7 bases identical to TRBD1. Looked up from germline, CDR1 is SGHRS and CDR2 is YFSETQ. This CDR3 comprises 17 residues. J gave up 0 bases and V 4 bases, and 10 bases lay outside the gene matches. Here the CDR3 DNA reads TGCGCCAGCAGCACGGGACAGCCTATTAACTCTGGAAACACCATATATTTT. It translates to CASSTGQPINSGNTIYF.

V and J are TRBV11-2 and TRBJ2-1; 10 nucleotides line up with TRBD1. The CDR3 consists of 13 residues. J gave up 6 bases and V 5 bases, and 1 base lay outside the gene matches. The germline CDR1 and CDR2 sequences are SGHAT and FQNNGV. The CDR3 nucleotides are TGTGCCAGCAGCCGGGACAGGGGCAATGAGCAGTTCTTC. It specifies CASSRDRGNEQFF.

DNA for the CDR3: TGTGCCAGCTCACCGCTACAGGGGGCCGCTGAAGCTTTCTTT. It translates to CASSPLQGAAEAFF. The chain uses TRBV18 and TRBJ1-1; 9 bases are a match to TRBD1. The germline V gene has CDR1 KGHSH and CDR2 LQKENI. V lost 3 bases and J lost 6; bases outside the gene matches: 5. The CDR3 is made up of 14 amino acids.

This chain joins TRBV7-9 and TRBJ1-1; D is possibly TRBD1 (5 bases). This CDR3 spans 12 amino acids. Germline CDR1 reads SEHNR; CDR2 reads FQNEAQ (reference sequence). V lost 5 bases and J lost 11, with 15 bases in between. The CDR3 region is CASSQGLFGAFF. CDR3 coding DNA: TGTGCCAGCAGCCAGGGACTGTTCGGGGCTTTCTTT.

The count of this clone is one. In DNA, the CDR3 is TGTGCCAGCAGTGTCGGGACTAGCGGCTACAATGAGCAGTTCTTC. Protein product: CASSVGTSGYNEQFF. This chain links TRBV28 with TRBJ2-1, with TRBD2 matching 11 bases. The CDR3 consists of 15 residues. Germline V lookup: CDR1 MDHEN, CDR2 SYDVKM. V lost 5 bases to trimming and J lost 3 bases; unmatched junction nucleotides: 3.